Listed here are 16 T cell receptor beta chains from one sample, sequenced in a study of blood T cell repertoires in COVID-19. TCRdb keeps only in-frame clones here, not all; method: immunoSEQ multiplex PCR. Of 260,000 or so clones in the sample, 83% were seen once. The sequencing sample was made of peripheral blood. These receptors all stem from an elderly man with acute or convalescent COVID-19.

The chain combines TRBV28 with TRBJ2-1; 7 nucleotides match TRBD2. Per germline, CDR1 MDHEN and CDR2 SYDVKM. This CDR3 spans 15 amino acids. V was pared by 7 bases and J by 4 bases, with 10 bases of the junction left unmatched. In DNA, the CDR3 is TGTGCCAGCACACCGGGGAGGGCGGGATACAATGAGCAGTTCTTC. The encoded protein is CASTPGRAGYNEQFF.

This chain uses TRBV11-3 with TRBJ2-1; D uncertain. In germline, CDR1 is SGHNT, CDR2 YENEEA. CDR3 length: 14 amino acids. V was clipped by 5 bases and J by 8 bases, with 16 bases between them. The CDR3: CASSPSPYPHEQFF. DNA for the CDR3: TGTGCCAGCAGCCCAAGCCCCTATCCCCATGAGCAGTTCTTC.

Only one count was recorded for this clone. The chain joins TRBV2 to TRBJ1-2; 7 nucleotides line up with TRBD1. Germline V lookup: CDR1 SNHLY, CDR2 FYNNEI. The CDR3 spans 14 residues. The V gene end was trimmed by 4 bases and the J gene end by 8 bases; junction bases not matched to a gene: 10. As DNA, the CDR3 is TGTGCCAGCAGTGGGTGGGGACAGAGGGGAGGCTACACCTTC. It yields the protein CASSGWGQRGGYTF.

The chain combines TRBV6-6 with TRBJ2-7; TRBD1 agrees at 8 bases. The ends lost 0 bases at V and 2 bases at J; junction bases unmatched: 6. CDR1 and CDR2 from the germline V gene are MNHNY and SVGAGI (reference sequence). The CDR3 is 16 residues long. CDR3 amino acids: CASSYSIGTGAYEQYF. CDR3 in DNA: TGTGCCAGCAGTTACTCGATTGGGACAGGCGCCTACGAGCAGTACTTC.

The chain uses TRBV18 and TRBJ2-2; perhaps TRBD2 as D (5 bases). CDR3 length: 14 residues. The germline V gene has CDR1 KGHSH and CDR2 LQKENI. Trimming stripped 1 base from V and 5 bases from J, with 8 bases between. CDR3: CASSPRAGTGELFF. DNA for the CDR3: TGTGCCAGCTCACCACGTGCGGGTACCGGGGAGCTGTTTTTT.

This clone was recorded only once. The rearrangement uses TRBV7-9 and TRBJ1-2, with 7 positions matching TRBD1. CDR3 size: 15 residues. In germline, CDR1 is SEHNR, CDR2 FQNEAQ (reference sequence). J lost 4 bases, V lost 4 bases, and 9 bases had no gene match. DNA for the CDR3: TGTGCCAGCAGCTCAGGACAGGCGGTTGTCTATGGCTACACCTTC. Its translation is CASSSGQAVVYGYTF.

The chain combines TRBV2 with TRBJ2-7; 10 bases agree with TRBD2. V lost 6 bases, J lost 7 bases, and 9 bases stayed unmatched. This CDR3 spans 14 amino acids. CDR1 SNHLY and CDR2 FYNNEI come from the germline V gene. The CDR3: CASSQSSGRGEQYF. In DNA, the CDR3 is TGTGCCAGCAGCCAATCTAGCGGGAGAGGGGAGCAGTACTTC. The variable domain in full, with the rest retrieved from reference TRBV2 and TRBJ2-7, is EPEVTQTPSHQVTQMGQEVILRCVPISNHLYFYWYRQILGQKVEFLVSFYNNEISEKSEIFDDQFSVERPDGSNFTLKIRSTKLEDSAMYFCASSQSSGRGEQYFGPGTRLTVT.

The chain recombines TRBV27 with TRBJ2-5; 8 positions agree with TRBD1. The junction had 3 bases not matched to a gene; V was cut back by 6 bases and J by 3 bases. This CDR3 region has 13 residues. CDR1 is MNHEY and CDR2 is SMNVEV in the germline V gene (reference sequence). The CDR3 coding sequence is TGTGCCAGCAGGCGGGGACAGGAAGAGACCCAGTACTTC. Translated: CASRRGQEETQYF.

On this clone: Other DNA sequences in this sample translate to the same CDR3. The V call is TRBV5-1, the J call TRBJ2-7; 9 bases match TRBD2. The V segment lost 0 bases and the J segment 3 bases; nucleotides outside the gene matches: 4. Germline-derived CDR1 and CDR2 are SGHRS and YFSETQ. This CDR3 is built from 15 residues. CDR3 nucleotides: TGCGCCAGCAGCTTGGTCGTAGCGGGGGACTACGAGCAGTACTTC. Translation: CASSLVVAGDYEQYF.

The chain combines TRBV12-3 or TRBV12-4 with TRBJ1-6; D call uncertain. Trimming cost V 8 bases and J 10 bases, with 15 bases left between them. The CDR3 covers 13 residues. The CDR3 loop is CASSLLMRSPLHF. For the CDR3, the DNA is TGTGCCAGCTCTCTCCTCATGCGCTCACCCCTCCACTTT.

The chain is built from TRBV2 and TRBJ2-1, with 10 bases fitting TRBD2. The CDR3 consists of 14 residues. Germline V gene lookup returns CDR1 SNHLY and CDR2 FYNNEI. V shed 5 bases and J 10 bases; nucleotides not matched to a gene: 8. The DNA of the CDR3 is TGTGCCAGCAGTCCTCGGACTAGCGGTACGGAGCAGTTCTTC. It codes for CASSPRTSGTEQFF.

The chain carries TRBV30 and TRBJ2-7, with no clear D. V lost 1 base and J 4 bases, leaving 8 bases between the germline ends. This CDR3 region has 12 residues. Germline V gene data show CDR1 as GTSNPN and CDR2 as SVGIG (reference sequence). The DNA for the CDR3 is TGTGCCTGGAGTGGGTCGGGTTACGAGCAGTACTTC. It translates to CAWSGSGYEQYF. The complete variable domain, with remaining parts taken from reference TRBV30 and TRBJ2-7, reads SQTIHQWPATLVQPVGSPLSLECTVEGTSNPNLYWYRQAAGRGLQLLFYSVGIGQISSEVPQNLSASRPQDRQFILSSKKLLLSDSGFYLCAWSGSGYEQYFGPGTRLTVT.

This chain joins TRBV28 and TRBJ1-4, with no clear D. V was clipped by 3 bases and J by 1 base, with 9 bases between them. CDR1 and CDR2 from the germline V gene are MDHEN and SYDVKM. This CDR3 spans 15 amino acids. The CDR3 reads CASSLVQLTNEKLFF. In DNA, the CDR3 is TGTGCCAGCAGTTTGGTTCAGTTAACTAATGAAAAACTGTTTTTT.

Written as DNA, the CDR3 is TGCGCCAGCAGCCAGGACGTGAGCGGAACCTACGAGCAGTACTTC. Amino acids: CASSQDVSGTYEQYF. This chain links TRBV4-1 with TRBJ2-7; a possible D gene is TRBD2 (5 bases). Germline CDR1 MGHRA, CDR2 YSYEKL. There are 15 residues in the CDR3. Trimming removed 3 bases from V and 2 bases from J, with 14 bases in between.

In nucleotides, the CDR3 is TGTGCCAGCAGCCCAGGACAGTTAGCTAACTATGGCTACACCTTC. The encoded protein is CASSPGQLANYGYTF. The rearrangement links TRBV28 to TRBJ1-2, with a tentative D call TRBD1 (6 bases). This CDR3 contains 15 residues. V lost 6 bases, J lost 0 bases, and 14 bases lay in between. CDR1 is MDHEN, CDR2 SYDVKM, per germline.

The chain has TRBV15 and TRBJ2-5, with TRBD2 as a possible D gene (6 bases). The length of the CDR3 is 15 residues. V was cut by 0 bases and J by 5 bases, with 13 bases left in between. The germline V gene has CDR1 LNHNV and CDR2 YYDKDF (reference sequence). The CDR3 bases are TGTGCCACCAGCAGAGAGTCGGGAGACATGGAGACCCAGTACTTC. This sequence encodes CATSRESGDMETQYF. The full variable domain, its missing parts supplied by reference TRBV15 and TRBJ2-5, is DAMVIQNPRYQVTQFGKPVTLSCSQTLNHNVMYWYQQKSSQAPKLLFHYYDKDFNNEADTPDNFQSRRPNTSFCFLDIRSPGLGDTAMYLCATSRESGDMETQYFGPGTRLLVL.